This TCR beta chain originates from a study of siplizumab effects on memory and regulatory T cells (dated 2019 in TCRdb). The study in broad terms: The study examined how the anti-CD2 antibody siplizumab affects alloreactive T-cell subsets in allogeneic mixed lymphocyte reactions built from human PBMCs.

Beyond this particular receptor, the publication reports: The cumulative frequency of alloreactive sequences traceable to unstimulated CD4+ memory T cells was significantly reduced by siplizumab. Because sequences below about 10^-5 frequency were poorly captured, only a minor fraction of alloreactive clones could be mapped to unstimulated subsets. Of the alloreactive CD4+ clones that could be mapped, the Treg-derived share averaged about 70% with siplizumab compared with 25% to 30% in control reactions. Roughly 80-97% of proliferating CD4+ or CD8+ clones could not be assigned a naive or memory phenotype. No functional confirmation was obtained for the suppressive function of proliferating Tregs from siplizumab cultures. Compared with memory T cells, unstimulated naive T cells appeared more diverse, and naive cells seemed to make a substantial contribution to the alloresponse.

The CDR3 runs 13 residues from the cysteine to the phenylalanine. CDR3 DNA only is kept here, 39 bases in frame from base 1. Reading the germline V gene gives CDR1 SGHRS and CDR2 YFSETQ. Trimming removed 4 bases from V and 5 bases from J, leaving 13 bases between the germline ends. The library was prepared using the immunoSEQ multiplex PCR assay. Approximately 10^5 TCR templates per sample were assayed by the deep sequencing platform. Genomic DNA extracted from sorted T cells was the material used for TCRbeta CDR3 sequencing. Per the source publication's procedure: The R programming language was used for the clonal analysis of the TCRbeta CDR3 data. Comparing unstimulated samples against CFSE-low samples taken after the reaction was how alloreactive CD4+ and CD8+ clones were defined. Regulatory or non-regulatory origin was assigned to alloreactive CD4+ clones by matching of sequences to sorted unstimulated Treg and non-Treg repertoires. Held by TCRdb, this immuneACCESS table contains in-frame sequences only and omits some clones. Under half of the omission traces to an unresolved V gene where checked; the cause of the rest is unknown. V and J calls plus clone size are reproduced from that table; the DNA served to infer D and trimming. This sample holds about 100,000 clones; about 92% were observed only once. The ten largest account for 0.55% to 0.85% of the sample.

This clone appeared a single time. No cognate antigen has been identified for it. No base qualities exist here, and no much larger clone lies one base off it. Sorted unstimulated T cells, along with proliferating T cells recovered from mixed lymphocyte reactions, underwent TCRbeta CDR3 sequencing. Fresh whole blood from ten HLA-typed healthy donors was used as the source from which PBMCs were isolated. Unstimulated CD4+ regulatory T cells were FACS-sorted to map the origin of alloreactive clones. The chain is assembled from TRBV5-1 and TRBJ2-7; the D gene is perhaps TRBD2, from 5 matching bases. The sample consisted of Tregs sorted from blood. The clonotype was recovered from a human donor in good health. The CDR3 in this case is CASSQSGNNEQYF. The base sequence is TGCGCCAGCAGCCAAAGCGGAAATAACGAGCAGTACTTC.